These 32 T cell receptor beta chains were sequenced from one sample in a study of beta chain features in type 1 diabetes. TCRB transcripts that were expressed got sequenced, as all of the isolated RNA had been reverse transcribed. This table comes from immunoSEQ multiplex PCR, and its TCRdb copy is limited to in-frame clones, with some not included. Here the sample spans under 400,000 clones, 13% to 15% being singletons. The sample comprised central memory CD4+ T cells from blood. Source of these receptors: a man younger than 45 in good health.

A few counts support this clone. The chain employs TRBV7-2 and TRBJ2-1, with 8 positions matching TRBD2. CDR3 size: 16 residues. J lost 2 bases, V lost 1 base, and 4 bases had no gene match. Germline CDR1 SGHTA, CDR2 FQGNSA. DNA for the CDR3: TGTGCCAGCAGCTTAGGCCAGCGGGGGACCTACAATGAGCAGTTCTTC. Amino acid sequence: CASSLGQRGTYNEQFF.

This rearrangement joins TRBV7-3 to TRBJ2-5; unclear D gene. The V end was cut by 5 bases, the J end by 0 bases, with 13 bases between. CDR3 length: 15 amino acids. CDR1 is SGHTA and CDR2 is FQGTGA in the germline V gene. The DNA for the CDR3 is TGTGCCAGCAGCCACGACCCGGGCCACCAAGAGACCCAGTACTTC. It specifies CASSHDPGHQETQYF.

The genes are TRBV5-4 and TRBJ2-5, with unresolved D. The CDR3 spans 14 residues. The germline V and J ends were trimmed by 0 bases and 1 base, with 7 bases remaining between them. In germline, CDR1 is SGHNT, CDR2 YYREEE (reference sequence). The chain's CDR3 is CASSLGSPQETQYF. The CDR3 DNA reads TGTGCCAGCAGCTTGGGATCTCCCCAAGAGACCCAGTACTTC. The full variable domain, with the rest looked up from reference TRBV5-4 and TRBJ2-5, is ETGVTQSPTHLIKTRGQQVTLRCSSQSGHNTVSWYQQALGQGPQFIFQYYREEENGRGNFPPRFSGLQFPNYSSELNVNALELDDSALYLCASSLGSPQETQYFGPGTRLLVL.

This clone was observed many times. The J gene is TRBJ2-7, the V gene TRBV21-1; the D call of TRBD2 is as the table states it, not checked on the DNA. TRBV21-1 corresponds to a pseudogene. The CDR3 is 10 amino acids. The CDR3: CASSTCEQYF. In DNA, the CDR3 is TGTGCCAGCAGCACGTGCGAGCAGTACTTC.

The genes are TRBV4-3 and TRBJ2-2; D possibly corresponds to TRBD1 (6 bases). The CDR3 totals 15 residues. V was pared by 2 bases and J by 2 bases, with 9 bases between. Germline V lookup: CDR1 LGHNA, CDR2 YSLEER. CDR3 region: CASSQTGINTGELFF. CDR3 DNA sequence: TGCGCCAGCAGCCAAACAGGGATTAACACCGGGGAGCTGTTTTTT.

J is TRBJ2-1 and V is TRBV5-1; possible D gene TRBD1, 6 bases. The length of the CDR3 is 15 residues. Germline V gene lookup returns CDR1 SGHRS and CDR2 YFSETQ. V lost 0 bases and J lost 5, with 12 bases in between. The CDR3 reads CASSLGQGPHNEQFF. The DNA of the CDR3 is TGCGCCAGCAGCTTGGGTCAGGGGCCGCACAATGAGCAGTTCTTC.

V usage is TRBV27 and J usage is TRBJ2-3, with TRBD2 identical over 9 bases. The germline CDR1 and CDR2 sequences are MNHEY and SMNVEV (reference sequence). V shed 0 bases and J 6 bases; nucleotides not matched to a gene: 16. The CDR3 consists of 19 residues. CDR3 in amino acids: CASSLSPGAAGGLHDTQYF. In nucleotides, the CDR3 is TGTGCCAGCAGTTTATCACCCGGGGCGGCGGGGGGGCTTCATGATACGCAGTATTTT.

This sequence joins TRBV19 and TRBJ2-7, with D maybe TRBD2 (6 bases). The CDR3 is made up of 16 amino acids. The V and J ends lost 3 bases and 4 bases respectively, with 19 bases between them. The germline V gene has CDR1 LNHDA and CDR2 SQIVND (reference sequence). The CDR3 here is CASSMAAGTWPYEQYF. The CDR3 DNA sequence: TGTGCCAGTAGTATGGCCGCAGGGACTTGGCCATACGAGCAGTACTTC.

The chain has TRBV15 and TRBJ2-7; D is unresolved. V lost 0 bases to trimming and J lost 0 bases, with 15 bases between them. Germline CDR1 LNHNV, CDR2 YYDKDF (reference sequence). The length of the CDR3 is 17 residues. The CDR3 DNA reads as TGTGCCACCAGCAGAGATATACCCGGTACGAGCTCCTACGAGCAGTACGTC. It yields the protein CATSRDIPGTSSYEQYV.

A word on this clone: Sequence at one end of the junction differs from germline and may be a read error. V is TRBV7-2 and J is TRBJ2-3; 7 nucleotides line up with TRBD1. The CDR3 sequence is 14 residues long. CDR1 is SGHTA, CDR2 FQGNSA, per germline. The CDR3 loop is CASRLTGSIDTQYF. In nucleotides, the CDR3 is TGTGCCAGCAGACTGACAGGGAGCATAGATACGCAGTATTTT.

V gene TRBV6-5 combines with J gene TRBJ2-7, with unresolved D. The CDR3 is 13 amino acids. CDR1 and CDR2 (germline): MNHEY, SVGAGI. V gave up 5 bases and J gave up 3 bases, with 11 bases separating them. CDR3 DNA: TGTGCCAGCAGTCTGGCAGTCCACTACGAGCAGTACTTC. As protein: CASSLAVHYEQYF.

The V call is TRBV4-2, the J call TRBJ2-3; D remains unclear. The CDR3 consists of 15 residues. V dropped 0 bases and J dropped 0 bases, with 7 bases sitting between them. Germline V gives CDR1 LGHNA, CDR2 YNFKEQ. Written as DNA, the CDR3 is TGTGCCAGCAGCCAAGATTATAGGAGCACAGATACGCAGTATTTT. Protein: CASSQDYRSTDTQYF.

The CDR3 loop is CSVYKLNPKTQNSYEQYF. DNA of the CDR3: TGCAGCGTTTACAAACTAAACCCTAAAACACAAAACTCCTACGAGCAGTACTTC. The J gene is TRBJ2-7, the V gene TRBV29-1; D is unclear. Germline CDR1 and CDR2: SQVTM and ANQGSEA. The V end lost 5 bases, the J end lost 0 bases, and 26 bases lay between the germline ends. The CDR3 covers 18 residues.

V and J are TRBV5-4 and TRBJ2-2, with D possibly TRBD2 on 7 matching bases. V dropped 7 bases and J dropped 2 bases, with 18 bases sitting between them. The CDR3 is made up of 16 amino acids. The germline V gene has CDR1 SGHNT and CDR2 YYREEE (reference sequence). CDR3 DNA sequence: TGTGCCAGCCGACGGTTTGGGGGGGCCAACACCGGGGAGCTGTTTTTT. Amino acid sequence: CASRRFGGANTGELFF.

This clone turned up a few times. V usage is TRBV5-6 and J usage is TRBJ2-3, with 10 bases identical to TRBD1. The V gene's germline CDR1 is SGHDT and CDR2 YYEEEE. The length of the CDR3 is 15 residues. Germline trimming cut 1 base from V and 6 bases from J; bases unmatched to any gene: 5. The CDR3 bases are TGTGCCAGCAGCTTGTTGGGACAGGGGACTGATACGCAGTATTTT. It yields the protein CASSLLGQGTDTQYF.

This chain uses TRBV4-2 with TRBJ2-1; a possible D gene is TRBD2 (5 bases). Germline V CDR1 and CDR2: LGHNA, YNFKEQ. The CDR3 has 14 residues. Deletions cut 0 bases from V and 3 bases from J, with 6 bases between. This CDR3 is CASSQDRDYNEQFF. As DNA, the CDR3 is TGTGCCAGCAGCCAAGACCGGGACTACAATGAGCAGTTCTTC.

The table lists this clone with a few counts. V and J are TRBV7-2 and TRBJ2-1; 13 bases agree with TRBD2. In germline, CDR1 is SGHTA, CDR2 FQGNSA. J was trimmed by 4 bases and V by 3 bases; bases with no gene match: 9. CDR3 size: 18 residues. The chain's CDR3 is CASSFQIGLAGAYNEQFF. The CDR3 DNA is TGTGCCAGCAGCTTTCAAATTGGACTAGCGGGAGCATACAATGAGCAGTTCTTC.

In its sample, this clone was seen a few times. J is TRBJ1-2 and V is TRBV11-2, with D maybe TRBD1 (6 bases). Germline CDR1 SGHAT, CDR2 FQNNGV. V gave up 3 bases and J gave up 7 bases, with 9 bases separating them. The length of the CDR3 is 12 residues. The CDR3 DNA follows: TGTGCCAGCAGCTTTAGGACAGCTGGCTACACCTTC. Residues: CASSFRTAGYTF.

The J gene is TRBJ1-5, the V gene TRBV10-2; 9 bases fit TRBD1. The CDR3 runs to 13 residues. Germline CDR1 WSHSY, CDR2 SAAADI. The J segment lost 6 bases and the V segment lost 6 bases, leaving 3 bases of the junction unmatched. This CDR3 is CASRDRGGQPQHF. CDR3 in DNA: TGCGCCAGCAGGGACAGGGGAGGTCAGCCCCAGCATTTT.

The CDR3 region has the DNA TGTGCCAGCCGGACAGGATTTAATGAAAAACTGTTTTTT. Translating gives CASRTGFNEKLFF. V and J are TRBV19 and TRBJ1-4, with 7 bases lining up with TRBD1. Per germline, CDR1 LNHDA and CDR2 SQIVND (reference sequence). Losses at the gene ends were 9 bases for V and 4 bases for J; bases not matched to a gene: 5. The CDR3 has 13 amino acids.

In this sample, this clone turned up a few times. CDR3 DNA: TGTGCCAGCCAGGGCTTTGCAGATACGCAGTATTTT. Residues: CASQGFADTQYF. The rearrangement joins TRBV6-1 to TRBJ2-3, with D perhaps TRBD1 (5 bases). Germline CDR1 MNHNS, CDR2 SASEGT. V gave up 8 bases and J gave up 4 bases, with 10 bases separating them. CDR3 length: 12 amino acids.

The chain joins TRBV6-1 to TRBJ1-4; D might be TRBD1 (6 bases). Trimming left V 6 bases short and J 0 bases short, with 11 bases between. This CDR3 is 15 amino acids long. CDR1 is MNHNS, CDR2 SASEGT, per germline. The CDR3 spells CASSPTGTTNEKLFF. CDR3 coding DNA: TGTGCCAGCAGCCCTACAGGGACAACTAATGAAAAACTGTTTTTT.

The chain recombines TRBV6-6 with TRBJ1-3; 8 bases match TRBD1. The V and J ends lost 6 bases and 1 base, in that order; junction bases with no gene match: 8. CDR3 length equals 16 residues. Germline values: CDR1 MNHNY, CDR2 SVGAGI (reference sequence). DNA for the CDR3: TGTGCCAGCAGACGTCCACAGGGGGAATCTGGAAACACCATATATTTT. Residues: CASRRPQGESGNTIYF.

This clone was detected a few times. This chain uses TRBV10-3 with TRBJ1-5, with 7 bases aligning to TRBD1. Trimming cost V 10 bases and J 2 bases; bases outside gene matches: 17. Germline values: CDR1 ENHRY, CDR2 SYGVKD. This CDR3 contains 17 residues. CDR3 amino acids: CASQLGGGQARNQPQHF. CDR3 DNA sequence: TGTGCCAGTCAGCTTGGGGGAGGACAGGCTCGCAATCAGCCCCAGCATTTT.

The chain links TRBV7-9 to TRBJ2-5; TRBD2 agrees at 9 bases. V lost 1 base to trimming and J lost 1 base; unmatched junction nucleotides: 7. The CDR3 sequence is 17 residues long. The germline V gene encodes CDR1 SEHNR and CDR2 FQNEAQ (reference sequence). CDR3 in DNA: TGTGCCAGCAGCTTAGACCGGAGTAGCGGGAGCCAAGAGACCCAGTACTTC. Protein sequence: CASSLDRSSGSQETQYF.

This clone was detected only a few times. The rearrangement joins TRBV7-9 to TRBJ2-1; no clear D. The V gene lost 1 base and the J gene lost 7 bases, with 8 bases spanning the gap. CDR1 and CDR2 from the germline V gene are SEHNR and FQNEAQ (reference sequence). The CDR3 extends over 13 amino acids. The DNA of the CDR3 is TGTGCCAGCAGCTTAGGCCTTTTGAATGAGCAGTTCTTC. Protein: CASSLGLLNEQFF.

This clone turned up a few times. As DNA, the CDR3 is TGTGCCAGCAGCCCGAGGGGCGGGGGGGCTTCCTACAATGAGCAGTTCTTC. Its translation is CASSPRGGGASYNEQFF. This chain links TRBV5-4 with TRBJ2-1; the match to TRBD2 covers 9 bases. The CDR3 runs 17 residues. The germline V gene encodes CDR1 SGHNT and CDR2 YYREEE (reference sequence). V trimming: 4 bases; J trimming: 1 base; junction bases outside the gene matches: 9.

In its sample, this clone was seen a few times. This rearrangement joins TRBV5-6 to TRBJ2-1, with a weak D call TRBD1 (6 bases). Trimming pared 2 bases from V and 8 bases from J, leaving 11 bases between. The CDR3 is made up of 13 amino acids. Germline-derived CDR1 and CDR2 are SGHDT and YYEEEE. The CDR3 nucleotides are TGTGCCAGCAGCTTAGAGCAGGGGTATGAGCAGTTCTTC. Translating it yields CASSLEQGYEQFF.

This clone has just one count. The V and J genes are TRBV4-3 and TRBJ1-2, with TRBD1 identical over 7 bases. Germline trimming cut 4 bases from V and 2 bases from J; bases unmatched to any gene: 7. There are 15 residues in the CDR3. In germline, CDR1 is LGHNA, CDR2 YSLEER. The CDR3 DNA sequence: TGCGCCAGCAGCCCGTCAGACAGGGTCAACTATGGCTACACCTTC. Protein product: CASSPSDRVNYGYTF.

Many counts were recorded for this clone. The rearrangement uses TRBV18 and TRBJ2-3; D is uncertain. This CDR3 is 15 amino acids long. Germline-derived CDR1 and CDR2 are KGHSH and LQKENI. Trimming shortened V by 3 bases and J by 0 bases, and 10 bases separated the two germline ends. CDR3: CASSPAVQSTDTQYF. The CDR3 nucleotides read TGTGCCAGCTCACCCGCCGTCCAGAGCACAGATACGCAGTATTTT. Looking up the rest from reference TRBV18 and TRBJ2-3 gives the full variable domain: NAGVMQNPRHLVRRRGQEARLRCSPMKGHSHVYWYRQLPEEGLKFMVYLQKENIIDESGMPKERFSAEFPKEGPSILRIQQVVRGDSAAYFCASSPAVQSTDTQYFGPGTRLTVL.

This clone was picked up a small number of times. The rearrangement uses TRBV5-6 and TRBJ2-5, with D unclear. In germline, CDR1 is SGHDT, CDR2 YYEEEE. The CDR3 spans 13 residues. V was trimmed by 7 bases and J by 4 bases, leaving 14 bases between them. Here the CDR3 reads CASATGVIETQYF. In nucleotides, the CDR3 is TGTGCCAGCGCTACTGGGGTAATAGAGACCCAGTACTTC.

Many counts were recorded for this clone. The CDR3 is CAISEQRAGNEQFF. DNA for the CDR3: TGTGCCATCAGTGAGCAGCGGGCAGGCAATGAGCAGTTCTTC. V and J are TRBV10-3 and TRBJ2-1; D is possibly TRBD2 (6 bases). Between the trimmed V and J ends, which lost 2 bases and 6 bases, there was a span of 11 bases. The V gene's germline CDR1 is ENHRY and CDR2 SYGVKD. The CDR3 spans 14 residues.